These 26 T cell receptor beta chains came from one sample sequenced in a study of T-cell memory formation after mild COVID-19. TCRdb reprocessed the 5' RACE reads via MiXCR and lists one record per CDR3 protein. Of 250,000 to 300,000 distinct CDR3 sequences listed, over 15% were seen once; the top ten hold roughly 23%. The source material was PBMCs or a T cell subset sorted from them (not recorded which). The receptors were gathered from a man between 18 and 35 years old who had mild COVID-19 (a few samples of this study predate the infection). Cell type and time point are not known.

The CDR3 region has the DNA TGCGCCAGCGCCTCAGTTGGGGCTAATGAAAAACTGTTTTTT. Its translation is CASASVGANEKLFF. The chain links TRBV4-1 to TRBJ1-4, with D unresolved. V lost 8 bases, J lost 3 bases, and 13 bases lay in between. Germline loops: CDR1 MGHRA, CDR2 YSYEKL. This CDR3 has 14 amino acids.

This chain uses TRBV4-1 with TRBJ2-6, with TRBD1 as a possible D gene (6 bases). CDR1 is MGHRA and CDR2 is YSYEKL in the germline V gene. The V end was cut by 4 bases, the J end by 0 bases, with 19 bases between. The CDR3 length is 19 residues. CDR3 coding DNA: TGCGCCAGCAGCCTTAGGGCTCCAGGGGTCGACTCTGGGGCCAACGTCCTGACTTTC. Its translation: CASSLRAPGVDSGANVLTF.

The chain joins TRBV11-2 to TRBJ2-5, with D maybe TRBD1 (5 bases). The length of the CDR3 is 15 residues. V lost 2 bases and J lost 5, with 15 bases in between. The germline gives CDR1 SGHAT, CDR2 FQNNGV. The CDR3, as DNA: TGTGCCAGCAGCTTAAGTCCCAGACAGTTGGAGACCCAGTACTTC. Amino acid sequence: CASSLSPRQLETQYF.

This chain connects TRBV19 to TRBJ1-5; D remains ambiguous. This CDR3 has 13 amino acids. Germline-derived CDR1 and CDR2 are LNHDA and SQIVND (reference sequence). Trimming cost V 6 bases and J 2 bases, with 8 bases left between them. As DNA, the CDR3 is TGTGCCAGTAGGGGTTTTGGCAATCAGCCCCAGCATTTT. Translation gives CASRGFGNQPQHF.

This clonotype turned up a few times. The chain carries TRBV13 and TRBJ2-1; no definite D call. With 1 base removed from V and 12 bases from J, the gap between germline ends came to 10 bases. Germline assignment: CDR1 PRHDT and CDR2 FYEKMQ (reference sequence). This CDR3 is built from 12 residues. Written as DNA, the CDR3 is TGTGCCAGCAGCTTAGCAACTGAAGCGCAGTTCTTC. Encoded protein: CASSLATEAQFF.

The gene calls are TRBV9 and TRBJ2-3; D is uncertain. V gave up 1 base and J gave up 4 bases, with 7 bases separating them. The CDR3 has 13 residues. Germline assignment: CDR1 SGDLS and CDR2 YYNGEE. CDR3 DNA: TGTGCCAGCAGCGTATCGAGCGCAGATACGCAGTATTTT. Translation: CASSVSSADTQYF. Filled out from reference TRBV9 and TRBJ2-3, the complete variable domain reads DSGVTQTPKHLITATGQRVTLRCSPRSGDLSVYWYQQSLDQGLQFLIQYYNGEERAKGNILERFSAQQFPDLHSELNLSSLELGDSALYFCASSVSSADTQYFGPGTRLTVL.

The V gene is TRBV7-2, the J gene TRBJ2-1; 15 bases line up with TRBD2. V lost 2 bases and J lost 3; bases outside the gene matches: 11. Germline CDR1 SGHTA, CDR2 FQGNSA. This CDR3 is 20 amino acids long. In DNA, the CDR3 is TGTGCCAGCAGCTTAAAAAGGACTAGCGGGGGGGCCTCACGCTACAATGAGCAGTTCTTC. As protein: CASSLKRTSGGASRYNEQFF.

The genes are TRBV2 and TRBJ2-5, with D possibly being TRBD1 (5 bases). The CDR3 extends over 13 amino acids. CDR1 and CDR2 (germline): SNHLY, FYNNEI. Trimming cost V 7 bases and J 2 bases, with 11 bases left between them. The CDR3 DNA is TGTGCCAGCACGTGGACACGACAAGAGACCCAGTACTTC. The encoded protein is CASTWTRQETQYF.

The chain employs TRBV5-1 and TRBJ2-2, with TRBD1 identical over 10 bases. CDR1 is SGHRS and CDR2 is YFSETQ in the germline V gene. The CDR3 is made up of 18 amino acids. Trimming removed 3 bases from V and 6 bases from J; junction bases left unmatched: 14. CDR3 residues: CASSSFRDRGWKAGELFF. The DNA of the CDR3 is TGCGCCAGCAGCTCTTTCCGGGACAGGGGATGGAAAGCCGGGGAGCTGTTTTTT. Variable domain in full (rest from reference TRBV5-1 and TRBJ2-2): KAGVTQTPRYLIKTRGQQVTLSCSPISGHRSVSWYQQTPGQGLQFLFEYFSETQRNKGNFPGRFSGRQFSNSRSEMNVSTLELGDSALYLCASSSFRDRGWKAGELFFGEGSRLTVL.

This clonotype came up a few times. This chain connects TRBV19 to TRBJ1-1; tentative D call: TRBD1 (5 bases). This CDR3 spans 14 amino acids. Germline V lookup: CDR1 LNHDA, CDR2 SQIVND (reference sequence). V shed 4 bases and J shed 1 base, with 10 bases lying between them. CDR3 region: CASSNAGGNTEAFF. The CDR3 region has the DNA TGTGCCAGTAGTAACGCGGGGGGGAACACTGAAGCTTTCTTT.

The sample holds a few counts of this clonotype. The rearrangement joins TRBV7-2 to TRBJ2-7; TRBD2 matches at 9 bases. V shed 1 base, J shed 4 bases, and the junction held 2 bases outside the gene matches. CDR3 length equals 14 residues. Germline V gene sequence: CDR1 SGHTA, CDR2 FQGNSA. CDR3 residues: CASSLVAGGYEQYF. CDR3 bases: TGTGCCAGCAGCTTAGTTGCGGGGGGGTACGAGCAGTACTTC.

The sample holds many counts of this clonotype. The V and J genes are TRBV5-6 and TRBJ2-7; D is perhaps TRBD1 (5 bases). This CDR3 comprises 14 residues. V lost 3 bases, J lost 0 bases, and 10 bases lay in between. The V gene's germline CDR1 is SGHDT and CDR2 YYEEEE. The CDR3 bases are TGTGCCAGCAGCTCGGTCCAGGGCTCCTACGAGCAGTACTTC. Protein: CASSSVQGSYEQYF.

This clonotype was found a few times. The CDR3 DNA is TGTGCCATCAGTGAGTCCTCCAGCGGGGGGCCTTCGCAGTATTTT. This translates into CAISESSSGGPSQYF. The chain has TRBV10-3 and TRBJ2-3; TRBD2 aligns across 9 bases. In germline, CDR1 is ENHRY, CDR2 SYGVKD. Trimming took 0 bases from V and 10 from J; bases not matched to a gene: 8. This CDR3 region has 15 residues.

This clonotype was counted between two and nine times. The gene calls are TRBV2 and TRBJ2-5, with TRBD1 matching over 8 bases. V was clipped by 5 bases and J by 2 bases; unmatched bases: 13. The CDR3 is 17 amino acids. Germline V gene data show CDR1 as SNHLY and CDR2 as FYNNEI. For the CDR3, the DNA is TGTGCCAGCAGTTTATCCCGGACAGGGCCTTTACAAGAGACCCAGTACTTC. It yields the protein CASSLSRTGPLQETQYF.

This clonotype occurred many times. The chain links TRBV7-2 to TRBJ1-3; possible D gene TRBD1, 5 bases. CDR3 size: 16 residues. Trimming cost V 5 bases and J 2 bases, with 16 bases left between them. The V gene's germline CDR1 is SGHTA and CDR2 FQGNSA. In DNA form, the CDR3 reads TGTGCCAGCAGCCCCTTGGGGGGAAGGACTGGAAACACCATATATTTT. Translated, it gives CASSPLGGRTGNTIYF.

Ten or more counts support this clonotype. The rearrangement uses TRBV18 and TRBJ2-7, with D unclear. Germline CDR1 and CDR2: KGHSH and LQKENI. V was pared by 3 bases and J by 0 bases, with 3 bases between. The CDR3 is 12 amino acids. The chain's CDR3 is CASSPGSYEQYV. As DNA, the CDR3 is TGTGCCAGCTCACCCGGCTCCTACGAGCAGTACGTC.

This clonotype was picked up many times. CDR3: CSARKDRVGSRANEKLFF. The CDR3, as DNA: TGCAGTGCTAGAAAAGACAGGGTCGGTTCGAGGGCTAATGAAAAACTGTTTTTT. The gene calls are TRBV20-1 and TRBJ1-4, with TRBD1 matching 7 bases. The CDR3 covers 18 residues. Germline assignment: CDR1 DFQATT and CDR2 SNEGSKA (reference sequence). Germline trimming cut 2 bases from V and 3 bases from J; bases unmatched to any gene: 15.

In this sample, this clonotype turned up a few times. The rearrangement joins TRBV5-1 to TRBJ1-4; 8 bases align to TRBD1. The J segment lost 5 bases and the V segment lost 5 bases, leaving 5 bases of the junction unmatched. Germline CDR1 and CDR2: SGHRS and YFSETQ. The CDR3 sequence is 14 residues long. The CDR3, as DNA: TGCGCCAGCAGACCGGGACAGGAGAATGAAAAACTGTTTTTT. Its protein product is CASRPGQENEKLFF.

V is TRBV5-1 and J is TRBJ1-1, with D hard to call. Germline loops: CDR1 SGHRS, CDR2 YFSETQ. With 3 bases removed from V and 5 bases from J, the gap between germline ends came to 14 bases. CDR3 length: 14 residues. CDR3 region: CASSSGPPRTEAFF. The CDR3 region has the DNA TGCGCCAGCAGCTCAGGACCCCCGAGGACTGAAGCTTTCTTT.

The chain has TRBV6-5 and TRBJ1-2, with TRBD1 as a possible D gene (6 bases). Germline CDR1 and CDR2: MNHEY and SVGAGI. The CDR3 runs to 14 residues. The V end lost 4 bases, the J end lost 4 bases, and 13 bases lay between the germline ends. CDR3 bases: TGTGCCAGCAGTTGGACCAGGGGTGCCTATGGCTACACCTTC. Its translation is CASSWTRGAYGYTF.

This chain links TRBV2 with TRBJ2-2, with D perhaps assigned TRBD1 or TRBD2 (5 bases each). CDR1 and CDR2 (germline): SNHLY, FYNNEI. The CDR3 loop spans 14 amino acids. V shed 2 bases and J shed 9 bases, with 13 bases lying between them. CDR3 coding DNA: TGTGCCAGCAGTGAATCGGTGGGGGACCGGGAGCTGTTTTTT. It specifies CASSESVGDRELFF.

The chain is built from TRBV15 and TRBJ1-2; D might be TRBD1 (5 bases). Between the trimmed V and J ends, which lost 1 base and 8 bases, there was a span of 14 bases. In germline, CDR1 is LNHNV, CDR2 YYDKDF (reference sequence). There are 14 residues in the CDR3. CDR3 sequence (DNA): TGTGCCACCAGCAGAGCCCCGGGACCTTGGGGCTACACCTTC. This encodes CATSRAPGPWGYTF. Filled out from reference TRBV15 and TRBJ1-2, the complete variable domain reads DAMVIQNPRYQVTQFGKPVTLSCSQTLNHNVMYWYQQKSSQAPKLLFHYYDKDFNNEADTPDNFQSRRPNTSFCFLDIRSPGLGDTAMYLCATSRAPGPWGYTFGSGTRLTVV.

This chain joins TRBV7-9 and TRBJ2-2, with a weak D call TRBD2 (6 bases). Trimming removed 5 bases from V and 7 bases from J, with 17 bases in between. Germline V gene sequence: CDR1 SEHNR, CDR2 FQNEAQ (reference sequence). The CDR3 runs to 15 residues. CDR3 nucleotides: TGTGCCAGCAGCCCCCTACTCCGGCGGGGCGGGGAGCTGTTTTTT. The encoded protein is CASSPLLRRGGELFF.

This clonotype has just a few counts. V usage is TRBV6-5 and J usage is TRBJ1-4; a possible D gene is TRBD1 (5 bases). This CDR3 is built from 18 residues. Trimming cost V 2 bases and J 4 bases, with 20 bases left between them. Germline-derived CDR1 and CDR2 are MNHEY and SVGAGI. The CDR3 nucleotides are TGTGCCAGCAGTTACGGAAGGAGCCCAAGGGGTAGTAATGAAAAACTGTTTTTT. Its protein is CASSYGRSPRGSNEKLFF.

This clonotype turned up a few times. The chain couples TRBV6-6 to TRBJ1-1; TRBD1 matches at 12 bases. The J segment lost 8 bases and the V segment lost 6 bases, leaving 7 bases of the junction unmatched. The CDR3 covers 14 residues. Germline values: CDR1 MNHNY, CDR2 SVGAGI (reference sequence). The chain's CDR3 is CASRPGTGGLEAFF. The DNA for the CDR3 is TGTGCCAGCAGGCCCGGGACAGGGGGCCTCGAAGCTTTCTTT.

V and J are TRBV10-3 and TRBJ1-1; D is undetermined. V lost 10 bases and J 2 bases, leaving 11 bases between the germline ends. The CDR3 consists of 12 residues. Germline lookup yields CDR1 ENHRY and CDR2 SYGVKD. The CDR3 sequence: CATTARNTEAFF. CDR3 coding DNA: TGTGCCACCACCGCAAGAAACACTGAAGCTTTCTTT.